This T cell receptor beta chain was profiled in a study of response to subunit inactivated influenza vaccine. Study-wide findings and caveats: The authors suggested that few new T cells are recruited per seasonal influenza vaccination.

MiXCR was run by TCRdb on the RT-PCR reads, yielding one entry per CDR3 protein. The sample has more than 450,000 distinct CDR3 sequences, approximately 10% seen once. In this sample, this clonotype turned up a few times. Its target is unknown. Sequences were derived from PBMCs from blood, sampled on the day of vaccination. This receptor was taken from a man aged 50-60 years who received an inactivated influenza vaccine.

CDR3 coding DNA: TGTGCCAGCAGCTTAAGGGGGGACAGGGGGCTTCGCGGCTATGGCTACACCTTC. Protein: CASSLRGDRGLRGYGYTF. This rearrangement joins TRBV11-1 to TRBJ1-2; TRBD1 matches 12 bases. This CDR3 is built from 18 residues. V lost 2 bases to trimming and J lost 4 bases; unmatched junction nucleotides: 11. The V gene's germline CDR1 is SGHAT and CDR2 FQDESV (reference sequence). Together with reference TRBV11-1 and TRBJ1-2, the CDR3 gives the full variable domain: EAEVAQSPRYKITEKSQAVAFWCDPISGHATLYWYRQILGQGPELLVQFQDESVVDDSQLPKDRFSAERLKGVDSTLKIQPAELGDSAMYLCASSLRGDRGLRGYGYTFGSGTRLTVV.